This T cell receptor (beta chain) was identified during a study of T cells after posttransplantation cyclophosphamide. Notes on the study in general: Skin or GI-infiltrating T cells shared few TRB sequences with blood.

Per the germline V gene, CDR1 is MDHEN and CDR2 is SYDVKM. V was pared by 10 bases and J by 7 bases, with 8 bases between. CDR3 length equals 10 residues. Concerning this clone: Its specificity is unknown.

The method was immunoSEQ multiplex PCR; TCRdb's version includes in-frame clones alone and lacks a portion of them. The sample includes about 21,000 clones, 80% to 90% of them seen just once. Sampled 1 year posttransplant, controls received myeloablative marrow transplants, methotrexate and a calcineurin inhibitor. The V gene is TRBV28, the J gene TRBJ2-1, with D hard to call. This TCR was sampled from a female patient younger than 45 who received an allogeneic stem cell transplant from an unrelated donor, was CMV-positive, and had acute and chronic GVHD. The T cells may come from the graft donor. The input for sequencing was PBMCs, taken 362 days after allogeneic stem cell transplant with calcineurin inhibitor and methotrexate. This CDR3 reads CANTMNEQFF. For the CDR3, the DNA is TGTGCCAATACAATGAATGAGCAGTTCTTC.